This section outlines one TCR beta chain sequence together with its context. Its specificity is not known. The conserved phenylalanine or tryptophan is not found at the CDR3 terminus, so this likely reflects a read error. No DNA is shown, since the ends of the CDR3 on it are uncertain; the CDR3 is the one TCRdb lists. These data come from a study of CD8+CD57+ T cells in acquired aplastic anemia. Whole-study findings and limits: Comparison of patients with controls identified around 28 shared CD8+ CDR3 sequences.

In germline, CDR1 is LNHDA, CDR2 SQIVND (reference sequence). The CDR3 adds up to 9 amino acids, both ends counted. It was genomic DNA that served as the template for profiling TCR beta VDJ and CDR3. TCRdb re-called the reads through MiXCR, storing one row per CDR3 protein. Of 90,000 to 150,000 distinct CDR3 sequences in the sample, 50% to 60% were seen once. Those patients picked for sequencing had displayed CD8+CD57+ cell expansion on flow cytometry. The TCR originated in a human donor with aplastic anemia. This chain links TRBV19 with TRBJ1-2. The sample was sorted CD4+, CD8+, or CD8+CD57+ T cells (not recorded which) from PBMCs. CDR3 in amino acids: CASTVGSSY.